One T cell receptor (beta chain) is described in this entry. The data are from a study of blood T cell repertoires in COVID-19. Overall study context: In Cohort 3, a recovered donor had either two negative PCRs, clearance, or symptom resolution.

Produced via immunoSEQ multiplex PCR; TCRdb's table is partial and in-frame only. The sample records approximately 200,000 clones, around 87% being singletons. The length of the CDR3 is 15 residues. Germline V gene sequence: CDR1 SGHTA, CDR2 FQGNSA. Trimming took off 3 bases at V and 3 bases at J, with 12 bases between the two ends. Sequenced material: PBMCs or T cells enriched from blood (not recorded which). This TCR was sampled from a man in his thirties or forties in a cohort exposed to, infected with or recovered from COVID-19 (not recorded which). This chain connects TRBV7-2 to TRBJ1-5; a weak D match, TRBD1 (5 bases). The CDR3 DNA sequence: TGTGCCAGCAGCTTGGAAGGCAGGGACAATCAGCCCCAGCATTTT. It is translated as CASSLEGRDNQPQHF.